Shown below are 26 T cell receptor beta chains from a single sample sequenced in a study of blood T cells in healthy people across ages. Alongside a J-beta primer mix, a sample-barcoded 5' primer served in a second PCR lasting about 7 to 12 cycles. One entry per CDR3 protein, called by TCRdb with MiXCR from the 5' RACE reads. The data contain some 290,000 distinct CDR3 sequences, roughly 26% of them seen just once; the ten biggest clones take up 29%. The sequenced sample consisted of blood. Receptor source: a woman aged 70-85 years in good health.

This clonotype occurred a few times. Here the CDR3 reads CASRGSGGRHEQFF. The CDR3 nucleotides are TGTGCCAGCAGGGGGTCAGGGGGCCGGCATGAGCAGTTCTTC. The rearrangement joins TRBV6-1 to TRBJ2-1, with 8 positions matching TRBD1. J was trimmed by 8 bases and V by 6 bases; bases with no gene match: 9. The CDR3 length is 14 residues. The V gene's germline CDR1 is MNHNS and CDR2 SASEGT.

This clonotype was seen a few times. J is TRBJ2-5 and V is TRBV28; the D is unclear. TRBJ2-1 explains the end of the DNA better; the J call may be wrong. This CDR3 is built from 13 residues. Germline values: CDR1 MDHEN, CDR2 SYDVKM. DNA for the CDR3: TGTGCCAGCAGTTTCAGGCAAATCAATGAGCAGTTCTTC. Translated: CASSFRQINEQFF.

The chain employs TRBV28 and TRBJ2-5; 10 nucleotides match TRBD1. V shed 5 bases and J 5 bases; nucleotides not matched to a gene: 8. Germline V gene sequence: CDR1 MDHEN, CDR2 SYDVKM. The CDR3 totals 15 residues. DNA for the CDR3: TGTGCCAGCAGTACCCCGACAGGGGGCGCTGAGACCCAGTACTTC. Its protein product is CASSTPTGGAETQYF.

V usage is TRBV28 and J usage is TRBJ2-1, with 10 bases lining up with TRBD2. V lost 3 bases and J lost 5; bases outside the gene matches: 4. CDR1 and CDR2 (germline): MDHEN, SYDVKM. The CDR3 runs to 15 residues. The CDR3 region is CASSFSLAGDNEQFF. The CDR3 nucleotides read TGTGCCAGCAGTTTTAGCCTAGCGGGAGACAATGAGCAGTTCTTC. Supplemented by reference TRBV28 and TRBJ2-1, the full variable domain reads DVKVTQSSRYLVKRTGEKVFLECVQDMDHENMFWYRQDPGLGLRLIYFSYDVKMKEKGDIPEGYSVSREKKERFSLILESASTNQTSMYLCASSFSLAGDNEQFFGPGTRLTVL.

The chain has TRBV27 and TRBJ1-4; 8 nucleotides line up with TRBD1. V shed 4 bases, J shed 8 bases, and the junction held 6 bases outside the gene matches. The CDR3 is 14 amino acids. From germline, CDR1 is MNHEY and CDR2 SMNVEV (reference sequence). CDR3 coding DNA: TGTGCCAGCAGTTCTCAGGGGGCTCGGGAAAAACTGTTTTTT. The encoded protein is CASSSQGAREKLFF.

This clonotype was recorded a few times. The chain is built from TRBV3-1 and TRBJ2-1; no definite D call. Deletions cut 2 bases from V and 4 bases from J, with 9 bases between. The CDR3 is 14 residues long. Germline V gene data show CDR1 as LGHDT and CDR2 as YNNKEL (reference sequence). The CDR3 spells CASSQYNGYNEQFF. DNA for the CDR3: TGTGCCAGCAGCCAATATAACGGTTACAATGAGCAGTTCTTC.

The chain is built from TRBV5-1 and TRBJ1-6; D might be TRBD1 (5 bases). Germline V gene sequence: CDR1 SGHRS, CDR2 YFSETQ. The ends were cut back, 4 bases at V and 5 bases at J, with 7 bases in the middle. This CDR3 is built from 13 residues. The CDR3 reads CASSGANNSPLHF. Written as DNA, the CDR3 is TGCGCCAGCAGCGGGGCCAATAATTCACCCCTCCACTTT. The whole variable domain, filled in from reference TRBV5-1 and TRBJ1-6, reads KAGVTQTPRYLIKTRGQQVTLSCSPISGHRSVSWYQQTPGQGLQFLFEYFSETQRNKGNFPGRFSGRQFSNSRSEMNVSTLELGDSALYLCASSGANNSPLHFGNGTRLTVT.

V usage is TRBV6-2 or TRBV6-3 and J usage is TRBJ2-5, with D unresolved. The CDR3 length is 13 residues. V gave up 6 bases and J gave up 6 bases, with 14 bases separating them. Germline CDR1 and CDR2: MNHEY and SVGEGT. CDR3 DNA: TGTGCCAGCAGAAACTCGGCCGTAAAGACCCAGTACTTC. As protein: CASRNSAVKTQYF.

The genes are TRBV28 and TRBJ1-1, with D perhaps matching TRBD1 (6 bases). Trimming shortened V by 5 bases and J by 1 base, and 11 bases separated the two germline ends. Germline V CDR1 and CDR2: MDHEN, SYDVKM. The CDR3 is made up of 14 amino acids. The CDR3 bases are TGTGCCAGCAGTAGACCGGGACAGAACACTGAAGCTTTCTTT. It yields the protein CASSRPGQNTEAFF.

This clonotype turned up a few times. This sequence joins TRBV9 and TRBJ2-3; TRBD2 agrees at 13 bases. The length of the CDR3 is 15 residues. The V segment lost 3 bases and the J segment 3 bases; nucleotides outside the gene matches: 1. In germline, CDR1 is SGDLS, CDR2 YYNGEE. This CDR3 is CASSGTSGSTDTQYF. The CDR3 DNA reads as TGTGCCAGCAGCGGGACTAGCGGGAGTACAGATACGCAGTATTTT.

V gene TRBV28 combines with J gene TRBJ1-5; no reliable D call. V lost 10 bases and J 0 bases, leaving 13 bases between the germline ends. Germline V gene sequence: CDR1 MDHEN, CDR2 SYDVKM. This CDR3 comprises 14 residues. In DNA, the CDR3 is TGTGCCATACGAGATCCAAGTAGCAATCAGCCCCAGCATTTT. Translated, it gives CAIRDPSSNQPQHF.

The CDR3 sequence: CASSQDEDRVGNEQFF. For the CDR3, the DNA is TGTGCCAGCAGCCAAGATGAGGACAGGGTGGGGAATGAGCAGTTCTTC. This rearrangement joins TRBV4-2 to TRBJ2-1; 8 positions agree with TRBD1. V lost 0 bases, J lost 7 bases, and 8 bases stayed unmatched. The CDR3 is 16 residues long. Per germline, CDR1 LGHNA and CDR2 YNFKEQ.

This clonotype has just a few counts. The chain links TRBV28 to TRBJ2-7, with 10 bases that match TRBD1. V trimming: 5 bases; J trimming: 7 bases; junction bases outside the gene matches: 5. The CDR3 has 13 residues. CDR1 and CDR2 from the germline V gene are MDHEN and SYDVKM. The CDR3 loop is CASSGGQGKEQYF. In nucleotides, the CDR3 is TGTGCCAGCAGTGGGGGACAGGGGAAGGAGCAGTACTTC.

This clonotype has only a few counts. The rearrangement joins TRBV29-1 to TRBJ1-4; maybe TRBD1 (5 bases). The germline V gene encodes CDR1 SQVTM and CDR2 ANQGSEA. The CDR3 has 11 amino acids. V was pared by 2 bases and J by 11 bases, with 9 bases between. In DNA, the CDR3 is TGCAGCGTTGAACAGGGCAAGAAACTGTTTTTT. Translation gives CSVEQGKKLFF.

Here the CDR3 DNA reads TGTGCCAGCAGCCAATGGGCGGGGAGGGCAAGAAATGAGCAGTTCTTC. Protein product: CASSQWAGRARNEQFF. The chain is built from TRBV3-1 and TRBJ2-5, with 7 bases fitting TRBD2. Near its end, the DNA agrees better with TRBJ2-1, so the J call may be wrong. Germline loops: CDR1 LGHDT, CDR2 YNNKEL (reference sequence). CDR3 length: 16 residues.

V and J are TRBV9 and TRBJ1-2, with unresolved D. CDR3 length equals 13 residues. Trimming pared 3 bases from V and 4 bases from J, leaving 10 bases between. CDR1 and CDR2 from the germline V gene are SGDLS and YYNGEE. Here the CDR3 DNA reads TGTGCCAGCAGCGGCATAGCAGGCTATGGCTACACCTTC. Encoded protein: CASSGIAGYGYTF.

This chain uses TRBV29-1 with TRBJ2-2; 9 bases agree with TRBD1. Trimming cost V 7 bases and J 5 bases; bases outside gene matches: 5. CDR1 is SQVTM, CDR2 ANQGSEA, per germline. The CDR3 totals 13 residues. The CDR3 nucleotides are TGCAGCGCCGGGACAGGGAGGACCGGGGAGCTGTTTTTT. Encoded protein: CSAGTGRTGELFF.

The V and J genes are TRBV29-1 and TRBJ2-1; 14 nucleotides match TRBD2. The CDR3 has 17 amino acids. Germline V gene data show CDR1 as SQVTM and CDR2 as ANQGSEA. After removal of 1 base from V and 7 bases from J, the junction contained 9 bases not matched to a gene. CDR3 nucleotide sequence: TGCAGCGTTGAAGGAGTGACTAGCGGGAGGGCCGGAAATGAGCAGTTCTTC. It translates to CSVEGVTSGRAGNEQFF.

This clonotype appeared a few times. The V gene is TRBV5-1, the J gene TRBJ2-3; 8 bases match TRBD2. CDR1 SGHRS and CDR2 YFSETQ come from the germline V gene. This CDR3 spans 16 amino acids. Losses at the gene ends were 4 bases for V and 4 bases for J; bases not matched to a gene: 11. DNA for the CDR3: TGCGCCAGCAGCCCGCAAAGGGATAGCGGGGCAGATACGCAGTATTTT. Encoded protein: CASSPQRDSGADTQYF.

CDR3: CSAAESSYEQYF. The CDR3 DNA reads as TGCAGCGCAGCGGAAAGCTCCTACGAGCAGTACTTC. The chain combines TRBV29-1 with TRBJ2-7; possibly TRBD2 for D (5 bases). The CDR3 is 12 residues long. Per germline, CDR1 SQVTM and CDR2 ANQGSEA. V dropped 7 bases and J dropped 0 bases, with 10 bases sitting between them.

The table lists this clonotype with many counts. This chain joins TRBV4-3 and TRBJ2-3; 10 positions match TRBD2. The CDR3 consists of 15 residues. The trim removed 5 bases at V and 4 bases at J, leaving 6 bases unmatched. The germline gives CDR1 LGHNA, CDR2 YSLEER. CDR3 loop: CASSLGLAGADTQYF. In nucleotides, the CDR3 is TGCGCCAGCAGCTTGGGGCTAGCGGGAGCAGATACGCAGTATTTT.

The gene calls are TRBV10-3 and TRBJ2-1, with D maybe TRBD1 (7 bases). Germline V lookup: CDR1 ENHRY, CDR2 SYGVKD. The CDR3 is 14 amino acids. The germline V and J ends were trimmed by 7 bases and 0 bases, with 10 bases remaining between them. CDR3 DNA sequence: TGTGCCATCACAGGGGGAGGCTCCTACAATGAGCAGTTCTTC. Translating it yields CAITGGGSYNEQFF.

V is TRBV7-9 and J is TRBJ1-6; D is undetermined. Germline V lookup: CDR1 SEHNR, CDR2 FQNEAQ (reference sequence). V was trimmed by 4 bases and J by 7 bases, leaving 20 bases between them. The CDR3 consists of 17 residues. CDR3 region: CASSSSTRILGNSPLHF. DNA for the CDR3: TGTGCCAGCAGCTCGTCGACCAGAATCTTGGGGAATTCACCCCTCCACTTT.

This clonotype has a handful of counts. V usage is TRBV7-2 and J usage is TRBJ1-4, with D maybe TRBD1 (6 bases). V lost 8 bases and J 7 bases, leaving 17 bases between the germline ends. CDR1 SGHTA and CDR2 FQGNSA come from the germline V gene. The CDR3 runs to 14 residues. As DNA, the CDR3 is TGTGCCAGCGGCAAAACAGGGTCAGGTGAAAAACTGTTTTTT. Translating gives CASGKTGSGEKLFF.

This sequence joins TRBV29-1 and TRBJ2-5; D might be TRBD2 (6 bases). V lost 3 bases, J lost 5 bases, and 10 bases lay in between. This CDR3 has 12 amino acids. CDR1 is SQVTM, CDR2 ANQGSEA, per germline. The CDR3 region has the DNA TGCAGCGTTGACCCGGGAGTTGAGACCCAGTACTTC. Translation: CSVDPGVETQYF.

This clonotype was recorded a few times. This chain uses TRBV4-2 with TRBJ2-1; D is unclear. Between the trimmed V and J ends, which lost 1 base and 4 bases, there was a span of 17 bases. The germline V gene has CDR1 LGHNA and CDR2 YNFKEQ. The length of the CDR3 is 17 residues. The CDR3 sequence is CASSQVGSSGPYNEQFF. CDR3 nucleotide sequence: TGTGCCAGCAGCCAAGTGGGATCGTCCGGACCTTACAATGAGCAGTTCTTC.